A single T cell receptor (beta chain) is shown here with its context. This table comes from immunoSEQ multiplex PCR, and its TCRdb copy is limited to in-frame clones, with some not included. The data contain some 400,000 clones, 91% of them singletons. The data originate from a study of blood T cell repertoires in COVID-19. Per the germline V gene, CDR1 is KGHSH and CDR2 is LQKENI. Trimming removed 3 bases from V and 3 bases from J, with 14 bases in between. The CDR3 has 15 amino acids. The chain uses TRBV18 and TRBJ1-2; D uncertain. The origin of this receptor is a middle-aged woman who had been exposed to COVID-19. What was sequenced was PBMCs or T cells enriched from blood (not recorded which). The CDR3 DNA reads TGTGCCAGCTCACCGTCAGTGGGCGCTTACTATGGCTACACCTTC. Residues: CASSPSVGAYYGYTF.